This TCR beta chain is from a study of molecular identifiers for immune sequencing clone quantification. Via MiXCR, TCRdb re-called the PCR reads, giving one row per CDR3 protein. The sample has tens of thousands of distinct CDR3 sequences; around 20% are singletons. This clonotype was counted ten times or more. Germline V gene data show CDR1 as SGHTA and CDR2 as FQGTGA. V gave up 2 bases and J gave up 3 bases, with 10 bases separating them. The CDR3 sequence is 15 residues long. The clonotype was recovered from a human donor in good health. Some libraries in this study had Jurkat cell RNA spiked in. The chain uses TRBV7-3 and TRBJ2-2, with no clear D. Sequencing was done on a sample of naive CD8+ T cells from blood, with Jurkat cell RNA spiked in. As for subset: FACS-sorted CD8+CD4-CCR7+CD45RA+ naive T cells. CDR3 in DNA: TGTGCCAGCAGCTTAGAGGAAGCTTACACCGGGGAGCTGTTTTTT. It encodes CASSLEEAYTGELFF. Based on the CDR3 plus reference TRBV7-3 and TRBJ2-2, the full variable domain is GAGVSQTPSNKVTEKGKYVELRCDPISGHTALYWYRQSLGQGPEFLIYFQGTGAADDSGLPNDRFFAVRPEGSVSTLKIQRTERGDSAVYLCASSLEEAYTGELFFGEGSRLTVL.